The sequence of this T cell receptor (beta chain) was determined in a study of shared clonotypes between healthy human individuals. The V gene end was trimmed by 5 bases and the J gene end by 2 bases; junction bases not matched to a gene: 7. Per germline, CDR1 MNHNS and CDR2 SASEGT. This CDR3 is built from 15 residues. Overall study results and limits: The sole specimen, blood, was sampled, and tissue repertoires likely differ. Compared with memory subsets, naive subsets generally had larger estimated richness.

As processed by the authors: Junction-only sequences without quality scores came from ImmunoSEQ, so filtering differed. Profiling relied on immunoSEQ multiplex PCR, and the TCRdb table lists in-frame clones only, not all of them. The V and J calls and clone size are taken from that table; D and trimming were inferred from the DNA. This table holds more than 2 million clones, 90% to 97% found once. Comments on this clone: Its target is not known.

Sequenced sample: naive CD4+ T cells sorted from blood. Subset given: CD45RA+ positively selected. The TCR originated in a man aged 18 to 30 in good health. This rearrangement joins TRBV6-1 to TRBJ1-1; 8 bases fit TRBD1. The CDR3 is CASSIRTGINTEAFF. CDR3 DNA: TGTGCCAGCAGTATTCGGACAGGGATTAACACTGAAGCTTTCTTT.